These T cell receptor beta chains were read from a single sample in a study of T cells in Graves' hyperthyroidism and ophthalmopathy. TCRdb re-derived calls from the multiplex PCR reads in MiXCR, one entry per CDR3 protein. The data hold about 700,000 distinct CDR3 sequences, with roughly 45% observed a single time. Sequencing was done on a sample of peripheral blood or thyroid tissue (not recorded which). The receptor set was obtained from an adult man with Graves' disease, either hyperthyroidism or ophthalmopathy (not recorded which). The CDR3 runs from the conserved cysteine through the conserved F or W. D genes are given only for firm matches. Some rows mark clone size as missing; the rest say once, few, many or name a class of expanded clone.

D	size	V	J	DNA	CDR3
TRBD1	.	TRBV29-1	TRBJ1-6	TGCAGCAGTCTTATCGGACAGGGCGATTCACCCCTCCACTTT	CSSLIGQGDSPLHF
TRBD1	.	TRBV15	TRBJ1-2	TGTGCCACCAGCAGAGATCCAGGGGGAGGGTCGTACTATGGCTACACCTTC	CATSRDPGGGSYYGYTF
TRBD1	few	TRBV19	TRBJ1-5	TGTGCCAGTAGTACCACCGGGACAGGGGGCTGGCAGCCCCAGCATTTT	CASSTTGTGGWQPQHF
.	.	TRBV7-2	TRBJ2-5	TGTGCCAGCAGCTCCCGAGAGGGGGGGCGAGGGACCCAGTACTTC	CASSSREGGRGTQYF
.	.	TRBV25-1	TRBJ2-7	TGTGCCAGCAGTAGTGGGGGGAAGTACGAGCAGTACTTC	CASSSGGKYEQYF
.	few	TRBV9	TRBJ1-4	TGTGCCAGCAGCGTAGGGAAGGACCGGGACTCTAATGAAAAACTGTTTTTT	CASSVGKDRDSNEKLFF
.	.	TRBV15	TRBJ1-1	TGTGCCACCAGCAGAGATGAGGGGGGCGGGGAAGCTTTCTTT	CATSRDEGGGEAFF
TRBD1	few	TRBV7-9	TRBJ1-2	TGCGCCAGCAGCCATTTACTCGGACAGGGGGCCGATGGCTACACCTTC	CASSHLLGQGADGYTF
TRBD2	.	TRBV2	TRBJ2-5	TGTGCCAGCCTTCGGGGGGGCACCCCAACCCAGTACTTC	CASLRGGTPTQYF
TRBD2	.	TRBV12-3/TRBV12-4	TRBJ2-5	TGTGCCAGCAGTTTTTTGTTAGCGGGAGGGGGAGAGACCCAGTACTTC	CASSFLLAGGGETQYF
.	.	TRBV7-8	TRBJ1-6	TGTGCTAGGTCAGCAGTCTATAATTCACCCCTCCACTTT	CARSAVYNSPLHF
TRBD1	few	TRBV20-1	TRBJ1-2	TGCAGTGCTACAAAAGGGGGCGCCTATGGCTACACCTTC	CSATKGGAYGYTF
TRBD1	.	TRBV20-1	TRBJ1-4	TGCAGTGCTAGAGGGACAGGGGGAACTAATGAAAAACTGTTTTTT	CSARGTGGTNEKLFF
.	many	TRBV25-1	TRBJ1-1	TGTGCCAGCAGTGAACAGGGTCGGACTGAAGCTTTCTTT	CASSEQGRTEAFF
TRBD1	.	TRBV7-8	TRBJ1-6	TGTGCCAGCAGCCAAGGGGGCAGGGAAAATTCACCCCTCCACTTT	CASSQGGRENSPLHF
.	once	TRBV7-3	TRBJ2-7	TGCGCCAGCAGCCACCCCGAGGGGGGACAGTCCTACGAGCAGTACTTC	CASSHPEGGQSYEQYF
.	few	TRBV6-5	TRBJ1-2	TGTGCCAGCAGTTTGGCAGGGAAGATGGACTATGGCTACACCTTC	CASSLAGKMDYGYTF
.	many	TRBV7-8	TRBJ1-1	TGTGCCAGCAGGGTCATAGCCAACACTGAAGCTTTCTTT	CASRVIANTEAFF
TRBD1	.	TRBV24-1	TRBJ1-6	TGTGCCACCAGTGCGGGACAGGGGAGGTATTCACCCCTCCACTTT	CATSAGQGRYSPLHF
.	few	TRBV6-5	TRBJ2-7	TGTGCCAGCAGTTCCAGGTTCTCCTACGAGCAGTACTTC	CASSSRFSYEQYF
TRBD1	few	TRBV19	TRBJ1-4	TGTGCCAGTAGTTCCTCCAGAGGGGGGACAGCTAATGAAAAACTGTTTTTT	CASSSSRGGTANEKLFF
.	.	TRBV12-5	TRBJ1-2	TGTGCTAGTGGTTTGGATGGGACGGCAGTCTGGGATTATGGCTACACCTTC	CASGLDGTAVWDYGYTF